These 28 T cell receptor beta chains were sequenced from one sample in a study of T-cell memory formation after mild COVID-19. TCRdb analysed the 5' RACE reads with MiXCR anew, one entry per CDR3 protein. The sample contains under 300,000 distinct CDR3 sequences, 16% of which appear only once. Sequenced: PBMCs or a T cell subset sorted from them (not recorded which). The receptors stem from a young man who had mild COVID-19 (a few samples of this study predate the infection). Cell type and time point are not known.

This clonotype was counted between two and nine times. The rearrangement joins TRBV28 to TRBJ1-2; D is possibly TRBD1 (5 bases). Germline V lookup: CDR1 MDHEN, CDR2 SYDVKM. Trimming took 6 bases from V and 10 from J, leaving 18 bases between them. This CDR3 is 13 amino acids long. Here the CDR3 DNA reads TGTGCCAGCAGCGAGATTCAGGGACGGGACTACACCTTC. This codes for CASSEIQGRDYTF.

This clonotype was counted ten times or more. V gene TRBV29-1 combines with J gene TRBJ2-3, with 11 positions matching TRBD2. The germline gives CDR1 SQVTM, CDR2 ANQGSEA. This CDR3 comprises 13 residues. V gave up 8 bases and J gave up 5 bases; unmatched junction bases: 6. CDR3 DNA: TGCAGCCAAACTAGCGGGGGTTTAGATACGCAGTATTTT. It codes for CSQTSGGLDTQYF.

In nucleotides, the CDR3 is TGCAGTGCTAGGGCGGACAGGGACTCACCCCTCCACTTT. Its protein product is CSARADRDSPLHF. The V and J genes are TRBV20-1 and TRBJ1-6; TRBD1 matches at 8 bases. With 3 bases clipped from V and 10 bases from J, the junction kept 5 bases outside the gene matches. Germline CDR1 and CDR2: DFQATT and SNEGSKA (reference sequence). The CDR3 consists of 13 residues.

This sequence joins TRBV6-5 and TRBJ1-1; 7 positions agree with TRBD1. The CDR3 sequence is 15 residues long. V lost 5 bases and J lost 4; bases outside the gene matches: 10. The germline gives CDR1 MNHEY, CDR2 SVGAGI. This CDR3 is CASSRGTAPRTEAFF. The CDR3 nucleotides are TGTGCCAGCAGTCGAGGGACAGCCCCGCGCACTGAAGCTTTCTTT.

V is TRBV5-5 and J is TRBJ2-3; D is uncertain. CDR1 SGHKS and CDR2 YYEKEE come from the germline V gene (reference sequence). Trimming removed 0 bases at V and 7 bases at J, with 6 bases between. The CDR3 totals 12 residues. The CDR3 DNA sequence: TGTGCCAGCAGCTTGGGGGGAAATACGCAGTATTTT. Translation: CASSLGGNTQYF.

The genes are TRBV7-2 and TRBJ1-6, with D perhaps matching TRBD1 (6 bases). The CDR3 runs 15 residues. CDR1 SGHTA and CDR2 FQGNSA come from the germline V gene. Trimming took off 2 bases at V and 9 bases at J, with 14 bases between the two ends. The CDR3 DNA reads as TGTGCCAGCAGCTTACAGGGACAAGTAGGTTCACCCCTCCACTTT. This codes for CASSLQGQVGSPLHF.

The V gene is TRBV27, the J gene TRBJ2-3, with TRBD1 as a possible D gene (6 bases). Trimming removed 9 bases from V and 5 bases from J, with 33 bases in between. CDR1 and CDR2 from the germline V gene are MNHEY and SMNVEV (reference sequence). The CDR3 has 19 residues. The CDR3 nucleotides read TGTGCCAGTGAACCTAAAAAATCGACAGGACCCGCTCGTGGAGATACGCAGTATTTT. This translates into CASEPKKSTGPARGDTQYF.

The V gene is TRBV29-1, the J gene TRBJ2-3; no clear D gene. Germline CDR1 reads SQVTM; CDR2 reads ANQGSEA. Trimming took 4 bases from V and 2 from J, leaving 13 bases between them. This CDR3 has 14 residues. CDR3 sequence: CSVVGSQSTDTQYF. The CDR3 nucleotides are TGCAGCGTTGTTGGGTCCCAATCCACAGATACGCAGTATTTT.

The chain recombines TRBV3-1 with TRBJ2-3; D possibly corresponds to TRBD2 (6 bases). Germline V gene lookup returns CDR1 LGHDT and CDR2 YNNKEL (reference sequence). The germline V and J ends were trimmed by 6 bases and 2 bases, with 12 bases remaining between them. The CDR3 is 14 residues long. The CDR3 coding sequence is TGTGCCAGCAGACGGAGACTAGACACAGATACGCAGTATTTT. Protein product: CASRRRLDTDTQYF.

The rearrangement uses TRBV20-1 and TRBJ2-4, with a tentative D call TRBD2 (5 bases). The CDR3 is 16 residues long. V gave up 0 bases and J gave up 1 base, with 13 bases separating them. CDR1 and CDR2 from the germline V gene are DFQATT and SNEGSKA (reference sequence). For the CDR3, the DNA is TGCAGTGCTAGAGACATTATCGGGGAGGCCAAAAACATTCAGTACTTC. This translates into CSARDIIGEAKNIQYF.

This clonotype was seen only a few times. The genes are TRBV3-1 and TRBJ2-1; perhaps TRBD2 as D (5 bases). The germline V gene encodes CDR1 LGHDT and CDR2 YNNKEL (reference sequence). The CDR3 runs to 13 residues. V lost 5 bases to trimming and J lost 9 bases, with 14 bases between them. The CDR3 sequence is CASSSEGLIEQFF. The CDR3, as DNA: TGTGCCAGCAGCTCCGAGGGTTTGATTGAGCAGTTCTTC.

Only a few counts were recorded for this clonotype. The chain joins TRBV6-2 or TRBV6-3 to TRBJ2-7; tentative D call: TRBD1 (6 bases). V lost 7 bases to trimming and J lost 0 bases, with 25 bases between them. CDR1 and CDR2 from the germline V gene are MNHEY and SVGEGT. This CDR3 region has 18 residues. The DNA for the CDR3 is TGTGCCAGCAACCAACCGACCAAACAGGGCACGAGCTCCTACGAGCAGTACGTC. Amino acid sequence: CASNQPTKQGTSSYEQYV.

The rearrangement links TRBV4-2 to TRBJ1-6; D possibly corresponds to TRBD1 (6 bases). The CDR3 is 14 residues long. The germline V and J ends were trimmed by 0 bases and 6 bases, with 6 bases remaining between them. The germline V gene has CDR1 LGHNA and CDR2 YNFKEQ. Written as DNA, the CDR3 is TGTGCCAGCAGCCAAGAGGGGGCTAATTCACCCCTCCACTTT. It translates to CASSQEGANSPLHF.

The genes are TRBV24-1 and TRBJ2-7; tentative D call: TRBD1 (6 bases). The CDR3 contains 16 residues. Germline V gene data show CDR1 as KGHDR and CDR2 as SFDVKD. V dropped 3 bases and J dropped 6 bases, with 20 bases sitting between them. As DNA, the CDR3 is TGTGCCACCAGTGATCTCAGGGGCCCCCAACCCCTCGAGCAGTACTTC. It specifies CATSDLRGPQPLEQYF.

This chain joins TRBV29-1 and TRBJ2-2; 10 bases line up with TRBD2. The V gene end was trimmed by 5 bases and the J gene end by 3 bases; junction bases not matched to a gene: 3. Germline-derived CDR1 and CDR2 are SQVTM and ANQGSEA. The CDR3 is 14 amino acids. CDR3 sequence reads: CSVSTSGDTGELFF. The CDR3 DNA reads as TGCAGCGTTTCCACTAGCGGGGACACCGGGGAGCTGTTTTTT.

The sample holds many counts of this clonotype. CDR3 protein: CASNKGPANPTDTQYF. CDR3 DNA sequence: TGTGCCAGCAACAAAGGCCCAGCGAACCCTACAGATACGCAGTATTTT. The chain has TRBV7-2 and TRBJ2-3; D ambiguous. The CDR3 extends over 16 amino acids. Germline lookup yields CDR1 SGHTA and CDR2 FQGNSA. Trimming left V 7 bases short and J 3 bases short, with 20 bases between.

This clonotype occurred a few times. V is TRBV2 and J is TRBJ1-2; D remains ambiguous. Germline V gene sequence: CDR1 SNHLY, CDR2 FYNNEI. The CDR3 totals 13 residues. Trimming took 6 bases from V and 4 from J, leaving 12 bases between them. Here the CDR3 DNA reads TGTGCCAGCAGGTCGACGGGCAGCTATGGCTACACCTTC. It specifies CASRSTGSYGYTF.

This clonotype was observed a handful of times. The chain's CDR3 is CASSLVWQTHNEQFF. DNA for the CDR3: TGTGCCAGCAGCTTAGTTTGGCAAACCCACAATGAGCAGTTCTTC. V and J are TRBV7-2 and TRBJ2-1, with D unresolved. V shed 1 base and J shed 5 bases, with 12 bases lying between them. The germline V gene has CDR1 SGHTA and CDR2 FQGNSA. This CDR3 region has 15 residues.

This clonotype was counted only a few times. V is TRBV4-1 and J is TRBJ2-1; possible D gene TRBD2, 5 bases. This CDR3 region has 14 residues. Germline CDR1 reads MGHRA; CDR2 reads YSYEKL. The V gene lost 2 bases and the J gene lost 9 bases, with 14 bases spanning the gap. CDR3: CASSQLGGRGEQFF. Here the CDR3 DNA reads TGCGCCAGCAGCCAACTCGGAGGTCGCGGTGAGCAGTTCTTC.

This clonotype turned up a few times. The CDR3 region is CSVARSRGSYTF. DNA of the CDR3: TGCAGCGTAGCGCGGTCCCGGGGAAGCTACACCTTC. This chain uses TRBV29-1 with TRBJ1-2, with D unclear. Deletions cut 6 bases from V and 9 bases from J, with 17 bases between. The germline CDR1 and CDR2 sequences are SQVTM and ANQGSEA. The CDR3 length is 12 residues. Full variable domain (outside the CDR3, taken from reference TRBV29-1 and TRBJ1-2): SAVISQKPSRDICQRGTSLTIQCQVDSQVTMMFWYRQQPGQSLTLIATANQGSEATYESGFVIDKFPISRPNLTFSTLTVSNMSPEDSSIYLCSVARSRGSYTFGSGTRLTVV.

The chain has TRBV4-1 and TRBJ2-5; 9 bases align to TRBD1. The CDR3 sequence is 17 residues long. The trim removed 1 base at V and 7 bases at J, leaving 13 bases unmatched. Germline V gives CDR1 MGHRA, CDR2 YSYEKL. In DNA form, the CDR3 reads TGCGCCAGCAGCCAAGCGGGGACAGGGCCCTCAGGGTGGACCCAGTACTTC. Protein product: CASSQAGTGPSGWTQYF.

This clonotype was found a few times. The CDR3 region is CASSQDIRPEWNTIYF. Written as DNA, the CDR3 is TGCGCCAGCAGCCAAGATATTAGACCCGAGTGGAACACCATATATTTT. The chain is built from TRBV4-1 and TRBJ1-3, with D uncertain. The CDR3 has 16 amino acids. Germline loops: CDR1 MGHRA, CDR2 YSYEKL. V lost 0 bases and J lost 7, with 16 bases in between.

This clonotype has more than one count but fewer than ten. The chain couples TRBV6-6 to TRBJ1-5; perhaps TRBD1 as D (6 bases). Germline-derived CDR1 and CDR2 are MNHNY and SVGAGI (reference sequence). V shed 2 bases and J shed 3 bases, with 11 bases lying between them. The CDR3 is 15 amino acids. The CDR3 here is CASSYPRTVNQPQHF. The CDR3 DNA reads as TGTGCCAGCAGTTACCCCAGGACAGTCAATCAGCCCCAGCATTTT.

The rearrangement links TRBV5-1 to TRBJ2-7; no clear D gene. Deletions cut 0 bases from V and 3 bases from J, with 7 bases between. The germline CDR1 and CDR2 sequences are SGHRS and YFSETQ. This CDR3 comprises 13 residues. Here the CDR3 DNA reads TGCGCCAGCAGCTTGGAGGGCAGCTACGAGCAGTACGTC. It specifies CASSLEGSYEQYV.

As regards this clonotype: At one end, the junction sequence differs from germline, possibly due to a read error. The gene calls are TRBV7-7 and TRBJ2-5, with D perhaps TRBD1 or TRBD2 (5 bases each). Germline V gene data show CDR1 as SSHAT and CDR2 as FNYEAQ (reference sequence). This CDR3 contains 14 residues. CDR3 sequence: CASSFQGVQETQYF. Here the CDR3 DNA reads TGTGCTAGCAGCTTCCAGGGAGTCCAAGAGACCCAGTACTTC.

The chain recombines TRBV6-5 with TRBJ2-7; D call uncertain. Trimming cost V 0 bases and J 0 bases, with 6 bases left between them. Germline CDR1 is MNHEY and CDR2 is SVGAGI. CDR3 size: 14 residues. The CDR3 here is CASSYSRNSYEQYV. CDR3 nucleotide sequence: TGTGCCAGCAGTTACTCCAGGAACTCCTACGAGCAGTACGTC.

The chain recombines TRBV5-1 with TRBJ1-4; TRBD1 might be the D (6 bases). Germline values: CDR1 SGHRS, CDR2 YFSETQ. V lost 3 bases, J lost 5 bases, and 14 bases lay in between. CDR3 size: 15 residues. The CDR3 DNA reads as TGCGCCAGCAGCTGGACCGGACAGCCGAATGAAAAACTGTTTTTT. Translation gives CASSWTGQPNEKLFF. Full variable domain (outside the CDR3, taken from reference TRBV5-1 and TRBJ1-4): KAGVTQTPRYLIKTRGQQVTLSCSPISGHRSVSWYQQTPGQGLQFLFEYFSETQRNKGNFPGRFSGRQFSNSRSEMNVSTLELGDSALYLCASSWTGQPNEKLFFGSGTQLSVL.

The gene calls are TRBV7-2 and TRBJ1-2; maybe TRBD1 (5 bases). Trimming took 1 base from V and 8 from J, leaving 17 bases between them. This CDR3 is 15 amino acids long. Germline values: CDR1 SGHTA, CDR2 FQGNSA. CDR3 sequence reads: CASSLESQGIGGYTF. CDR3 in DNA: TGTGCCAGCAGCTTAGAGTCTCAGGGAATCGGCGGCTACACCTTC.